The sequence of this T cell receptor beta chain was determined in a study of T cell repertoires in cytomegalovirus infection. Background on the study: Peptides in the study included HLA-C-restricted and HLA-B-restricted CMV epitopes. Regarding the study as a whole: Ex vivo, HLA-C-restricted CMV-specific TCR beta clonotypes prevailed over the rest of the response. People with CMV and the relevant HLA were identified by cumulative public TCR beta family frequency.

This clonotype is a singleton in its sample. Its specificity is not known. A read error may account for a junction end that differs from germline. This CDR3 spans 16 amino acids. The germline V gene has CDR1 SGHTA and CDR2 FQGNSA. TCRdb reprocessed the reads via MiXCR and lists one record per CDR3 protein. The sample contains approximately 590,000 distinct CDR3 sequences, 40% of which appear only once. The rearrangement joins TRBV7-2 to TRBJ2-5, with TRBD2 identical over 8 bases. The starting material was cultured PBMCs, obtained from culture after CMV antigen stimulation. The sequence was collected from a human donor in good health (CMV status not recorded). Some clones in this sample may be carry-over from other donors' samples. CDR3 sequence reads: CASGLAAGGSQETQYF. The DNA of the CDR3 is TGTGCCAGCGGCTTAGCGGCGGGGGGCTCCCAAGAGACCCAGTACTTC.